This T cell receptor beta chain is drawn from a study of neurological immune-mediated disorders. About the study: Relapsing-remitting forms accounted for about 90% of the roughly 34 multiple sclerosis patients and secondary progressive forms for 3. Overall study findings and caveats: According to phylogenetic grouping, one related-CDR3 cluster, a possible signature, contained the repertoires of 18 of 34 multiple sclerosis patients. Healthy controls had more TCR clonal expansion than multiple sclerosis, which showed the least, whereas HTLV-1-associated myelopathy showed the most. The study found no CDR3 amino acid sequences shared by expanded clones across subjects, suggesting private repertoires in all groups.

The CDR3 length is 11 residues. Deletions cut 5 bases from V and 15 bases from J, with 14 bases between. Per the germline V gene, CDR1 is SEHNR and CDR2 is FQNEAQ (reference sequence). TCRdb re-derived calls from the 5' RACE reads in MiXCR, one entry per CDR3 protein. The sample includes 65,000 to 80,000 distinct CDR3 sequences, roughly 4.9% of them seen just once. This clonotype was counted at least ten times. Its antigen remains unknown. V is TRBV7-9 and J is TRBJ2-1, with D perhaps TRBD1 (5 bases). Input material: PBMCs. The receptor comes from a woman in her 70s with multiple sclerosis. The CDR3 spells CASSPESGAFF. The CDR3, as DNA: TGTGCCAGCAGCCCCGAAAGTGGGGCGTTCTTC.